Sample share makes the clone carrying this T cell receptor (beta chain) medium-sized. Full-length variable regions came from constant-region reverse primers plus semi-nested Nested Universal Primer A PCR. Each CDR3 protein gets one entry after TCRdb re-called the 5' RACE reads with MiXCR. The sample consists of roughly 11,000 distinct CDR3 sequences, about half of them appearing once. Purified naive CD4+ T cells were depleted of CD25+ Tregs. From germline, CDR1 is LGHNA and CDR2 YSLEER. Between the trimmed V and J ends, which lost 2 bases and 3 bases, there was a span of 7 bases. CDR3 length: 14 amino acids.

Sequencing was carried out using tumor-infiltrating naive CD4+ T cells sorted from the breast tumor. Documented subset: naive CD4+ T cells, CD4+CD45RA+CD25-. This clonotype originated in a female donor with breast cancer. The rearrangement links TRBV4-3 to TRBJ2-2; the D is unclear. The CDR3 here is CASSQIRDTGELFF. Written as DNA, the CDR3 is TGCGCCAGCAGCCAAATTAGGGACACCGGGGAGCTGTTTTTT.